Here is one T cell receptor (beta chain) with its context. Ten immunoSEQ deep assay plates were used to sequence unsorted PBMC DNA. The method was immunoSEQ multiplex PCR; TCRdb's version includes in-frame clones alone and lacks a portion of them. The sample holds 400,000 to 500,000 clones, 70% to 80% seen once. Germline CDR1 reads SGHAT; CDR2 reads FQNNGV. The junction had 13 bases not matched to a gene; V was cut back by 5 bases and J by 5 bases. The CDR3 totals 17 residues. Healthy adults negative for HIV, lacking recent acute infections or vaccinations, served as donors. This entry belongs to a study of shared clonotypes between healthy human individuals.

What was sequenced was PBMCs. The sequence was obtained from a woman between 40 and 55 years old in good health. Some clones in this sample may be carry-over from other donors' samples. This chain joins TRBV11-2 and TRBJ2-3; 10 bases line up with TRBD2. CDR3 DNA: TGTGCCAGCAGCAATAAAGCGGGAGGGCCGAGTGGAGATACGCAGTATTTT. Its translation: CASSNKAGGPSGDTQYF.